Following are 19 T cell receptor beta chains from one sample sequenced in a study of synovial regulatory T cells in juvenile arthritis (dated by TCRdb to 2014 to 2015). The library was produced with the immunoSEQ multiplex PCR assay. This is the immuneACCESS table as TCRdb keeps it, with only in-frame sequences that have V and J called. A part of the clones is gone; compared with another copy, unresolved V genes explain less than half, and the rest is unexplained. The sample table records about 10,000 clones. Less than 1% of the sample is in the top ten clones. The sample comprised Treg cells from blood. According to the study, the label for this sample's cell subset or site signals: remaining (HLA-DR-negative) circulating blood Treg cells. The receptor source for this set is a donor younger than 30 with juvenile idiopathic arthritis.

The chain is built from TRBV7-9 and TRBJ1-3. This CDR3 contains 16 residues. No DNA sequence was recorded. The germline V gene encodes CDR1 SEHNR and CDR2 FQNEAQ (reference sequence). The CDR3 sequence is CASRAHGGGSGNTIYF.

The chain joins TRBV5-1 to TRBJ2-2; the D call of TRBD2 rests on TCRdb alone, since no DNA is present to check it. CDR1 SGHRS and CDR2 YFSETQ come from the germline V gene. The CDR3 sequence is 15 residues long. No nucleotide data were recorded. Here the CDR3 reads CASSLGGGNTGELFF. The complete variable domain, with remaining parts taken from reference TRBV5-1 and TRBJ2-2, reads KAGVTQTPRYLIKTRGQQVTLSCSPISGHRSVSWYQQTPGQGLQFLFEYFSETQRNKGNFPGRFSGRQFSNSRSEMNVSTLELGDSALYLCASSLGGGNTGELFFGEGSRLTVL.

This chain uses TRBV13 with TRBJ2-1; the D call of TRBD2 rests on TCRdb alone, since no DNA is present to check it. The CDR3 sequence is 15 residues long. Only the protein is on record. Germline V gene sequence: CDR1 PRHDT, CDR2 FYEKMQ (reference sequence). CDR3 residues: CASSTGLAHYNEQFF.

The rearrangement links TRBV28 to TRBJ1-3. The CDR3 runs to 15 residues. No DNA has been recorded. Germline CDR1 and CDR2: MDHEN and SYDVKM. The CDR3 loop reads CASSLEGLGGNTIYF.

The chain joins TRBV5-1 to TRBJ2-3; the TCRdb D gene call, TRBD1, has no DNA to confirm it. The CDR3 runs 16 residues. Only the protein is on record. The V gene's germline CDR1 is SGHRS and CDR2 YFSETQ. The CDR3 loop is CASSLSTGGSTDTQYF. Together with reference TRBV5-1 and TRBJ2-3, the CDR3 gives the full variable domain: KAGVTQTPRYLIKTRGQQVTLSCSPISGHRSVSWYQQTPGQGLQFLFEYFSETQRNKGNFPGRFSGRQFSNSRSEMNVSTLELGDSALYLCASSLSTGGSTDTQYFGPGTRLTVL.

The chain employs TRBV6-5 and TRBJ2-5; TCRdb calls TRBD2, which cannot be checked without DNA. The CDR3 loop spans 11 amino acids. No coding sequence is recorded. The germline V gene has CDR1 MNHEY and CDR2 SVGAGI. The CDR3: CASSSEETQYF.

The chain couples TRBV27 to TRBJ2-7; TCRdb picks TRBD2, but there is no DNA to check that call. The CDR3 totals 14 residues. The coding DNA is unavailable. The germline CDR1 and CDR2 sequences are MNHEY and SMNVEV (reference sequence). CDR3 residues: CASRRRGSSYEQYF.

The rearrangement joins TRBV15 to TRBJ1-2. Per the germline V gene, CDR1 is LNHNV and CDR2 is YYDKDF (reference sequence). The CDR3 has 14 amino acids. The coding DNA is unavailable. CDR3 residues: CATSRDKRTYGYTF. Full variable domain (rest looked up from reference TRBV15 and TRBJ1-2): DAMVIQNPRYQVTQFGKPVTLSCSQTLNHNVMYWYQQKSSQAPKLLFHYYDKDFNNEADTPDNFQSRRPNTSFCFLDIRSPGLGDTAMYLCATSRDKRTYGYTFGSGTRLTVV.

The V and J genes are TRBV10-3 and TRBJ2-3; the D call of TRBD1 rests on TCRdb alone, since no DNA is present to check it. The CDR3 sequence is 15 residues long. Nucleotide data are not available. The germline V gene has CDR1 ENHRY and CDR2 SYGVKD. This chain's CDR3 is CAISSDRASTDTQYF.

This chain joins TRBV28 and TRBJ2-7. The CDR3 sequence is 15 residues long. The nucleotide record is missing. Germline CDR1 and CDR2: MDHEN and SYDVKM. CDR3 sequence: CASSLRGSVSYEQYF.

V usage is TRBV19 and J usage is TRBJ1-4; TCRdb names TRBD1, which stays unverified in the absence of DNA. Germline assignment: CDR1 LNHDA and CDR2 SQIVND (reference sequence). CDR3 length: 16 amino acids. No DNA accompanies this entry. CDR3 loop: CASSSRLDRVNEKLFF.

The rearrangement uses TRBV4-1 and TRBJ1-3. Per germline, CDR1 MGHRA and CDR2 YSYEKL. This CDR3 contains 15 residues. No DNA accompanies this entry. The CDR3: CASSQAKSGGNTIYF.

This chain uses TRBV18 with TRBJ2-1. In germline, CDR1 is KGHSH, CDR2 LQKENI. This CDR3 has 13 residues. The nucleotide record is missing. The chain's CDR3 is CASSPALIHEQFF.

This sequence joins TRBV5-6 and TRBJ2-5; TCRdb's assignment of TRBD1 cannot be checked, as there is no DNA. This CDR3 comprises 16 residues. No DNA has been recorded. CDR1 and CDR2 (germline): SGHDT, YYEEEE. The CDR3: CASSLQLGQGWETQYF.

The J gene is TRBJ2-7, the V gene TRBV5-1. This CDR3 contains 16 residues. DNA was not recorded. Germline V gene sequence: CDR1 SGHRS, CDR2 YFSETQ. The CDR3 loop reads CASSPSVAGSSYEQYF.

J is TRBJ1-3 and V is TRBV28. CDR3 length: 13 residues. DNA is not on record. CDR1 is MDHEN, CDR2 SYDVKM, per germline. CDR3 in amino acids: CASSLPSGNTIYF.

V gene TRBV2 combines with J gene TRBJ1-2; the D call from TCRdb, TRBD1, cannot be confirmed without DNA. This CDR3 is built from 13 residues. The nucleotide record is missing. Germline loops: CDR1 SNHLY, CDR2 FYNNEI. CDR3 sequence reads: CASSDRGIDGYTF.

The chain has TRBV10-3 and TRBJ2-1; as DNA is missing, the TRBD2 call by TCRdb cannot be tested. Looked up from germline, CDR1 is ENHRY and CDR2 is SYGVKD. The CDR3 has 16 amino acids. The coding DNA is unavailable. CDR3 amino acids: CAISERASGDYNEQFF.

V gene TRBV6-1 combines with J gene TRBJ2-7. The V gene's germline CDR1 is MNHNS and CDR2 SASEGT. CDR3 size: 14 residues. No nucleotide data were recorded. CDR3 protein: CASSLPLLREMQYF.